This T cell receptor (beta chain) was recovered during a study of shared clonotypes between healthy human individuals. Background on the study: The cohort had two women and a few men, ages 18 to 49.

The method was immunoSEQ multiplex PCR; TCRdb's version includes in-frame clones alone and lacks a portion of them. The sample holds roughly 500,000 clones, over 70% seen once. CDR1 is LGHNA and CDR2 is YNFKEQ in the germline V gene. CDR3 length equals 17 residues. Germline trimming cut 5 bases from V and 4 bases from J; bases unmatched to any gene: 13. The TCR originated in a woman between 35 and 50 years old in good health. Some clones in this sample may be carry-over from other donors' samples. The specimen was PBMCs. The chain joins TRBV4-2 to TRBJ2-2, with 7 bases lining up with TRBD2. The CDR3 is CASSSRGQRGLTGELFF. The CDR3 DNA reads as TGTGCCAGCAGCTCTAGGGGTCAGCGGGGACTCACCGGGGAGCTGTTTTTT.